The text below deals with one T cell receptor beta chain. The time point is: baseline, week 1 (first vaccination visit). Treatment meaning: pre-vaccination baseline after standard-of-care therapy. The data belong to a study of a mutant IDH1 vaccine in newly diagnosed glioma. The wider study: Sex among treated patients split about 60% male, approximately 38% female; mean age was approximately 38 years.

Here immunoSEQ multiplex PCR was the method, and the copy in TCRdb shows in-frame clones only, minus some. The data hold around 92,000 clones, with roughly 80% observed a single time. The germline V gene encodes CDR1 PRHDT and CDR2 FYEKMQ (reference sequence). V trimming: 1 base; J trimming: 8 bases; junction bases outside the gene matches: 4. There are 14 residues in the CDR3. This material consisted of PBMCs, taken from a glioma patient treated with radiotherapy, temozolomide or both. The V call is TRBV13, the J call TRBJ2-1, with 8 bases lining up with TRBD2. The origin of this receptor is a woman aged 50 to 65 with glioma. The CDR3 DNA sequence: TGTGCCAGCAGCTTAGCGGGGGGGCCTTATGAGCAGTTCTTC. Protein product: CASSLAGGPYEQFF.